This TCR beta chain was obtained from a study of early T cells in non-severe SARS-CoV-2 infection. At the level of the study: Chains from this unsorted whole-blood bulk RNA could not be paired.

Study results and limitations: VDJdb-based annotation leaned toward anti-spike CD8 responses and missed private and CD4 specificities.

Deletions cut 0 bases from V and 11 bases from J, with 7 bases between. The CDR3 length is 10 residues. From germline, CDR1 is DFQATT and CDR2 SNEGSKA (reference sequence). The TCR library protocol was used to attach unique molecular identifiers. These identifiers were attached to individual cDNA molecules. One entry per CDR3 protein, called by TCRdb with MiXCR from the 5' RACE reads. The sample shows approximately 47,000 distinct CDR3 sequences, about 6% of them seen only once. This clonotype appeared a few times. The antigen is unknown. The specimen comprised whole blood, sampled at baseline. The chain recombines TRBV20-1 with TRBJ1-1; D unresolved. The TCR was taken from an adult who was a healthcare worker with PCR-confirmed SARS-CoV-2 infection or an uninfected control (not recorded which). The CDR3 region is CSARDMVAFF. The CDR3 DNA is TGCAGTGCTAGAGATATGGTGGCTTTCTTT.